The 16 T cell receptor beta chains in this list originate from one sample, sequenced in a study of blood T cell repertoires in COVID-19 (dated by TCRdb to 2020 to 2022). The method behind the library was the immunoSEQ multiplex PCR assay. Here the immuneACCESS table is served through TCRdb, limited to in-frame sequences with V and J called. Missing clones are a known gap in these copies; in checked studies unresolved V genes cover under half, and the rest lacks a known reason. This sample holds approximately 70,000 clones; approximately 86% were observed only once. In total, the top ten clones hold about 4% of the sample. The sequencing input was peripheral blood. These receptors were taken from a man aged 65 to 85 with active COVID-19.

The chain has TRBV6-2 or TRBV6-3 and TRBJ2-1, with TRBD2 identical over 7 bases. The CDR3 contains 13 residues. Germline V lookup: CDR1 MNHEY, CDR2 SVGEGT. J lost 15 bases, V lost 2 bases, and 10 bases had no gene match. The CDR3 spells CASSYPLGGGWFF. The CDR3, as DNA: TGTGCCAGCAGTTACCCCCTCGGGGGAGGGTGGTTCTTC.

V is TRBV4-3 and J is TRBJ2-1; 11 bases are a match to TRBD2. Germline-derived CDR1 and CDR2 are LGHNA and YSLEER. The CDR3 is made up of 16 amino acids. V lost 4 bases, J lost 8 bases, and 10 bases stayed unmatched. The CDR3 DNA follows: TGCGCCAGCAGCCTAATTACTAGCGGGAGTGGGGATGAGCAGTTCTTC. It codes for CASSLITSGSGDEQFF.

This rearrangement joins TRBV5-4 to TRBJ1-5; 9 bases agree with TRBD1. With 4 bases clipped from V and 2 bases from J, the junction kept 4 bases outside the gene matches. Per the germline V gene, CDR1 is SGHNT and CDR2 is YYREEE (reference sequence). The CDR3 consists of 15 residues. CDR3 nucleotide sequence: TGTGCCAGCAGCGTACAGGGGGCTGGCAATCAGCCCCAGCATTTT. Amino acid sequence: CASSVQGAGNQPQHF.

The V call is TRBV21-1, the J call TRBJ2-3; TRBD2 reflects the table's D call only, with no check against the DNA. TRBV21-1 counts as a pseudogene. The CDR3 runs 14 residues. CDR3 sequence reads: CASTPGGGGDTQYF. The CDR3 coding sequence is TGTGCCAGCACCCCTGGAGGGGGAGGGGATACGCAGTATTTT.

V is TRBV6-7 and J is TRBJ2-3, with TRBD2 identical over 13 bases. TRBV6-7 is designated an ORF whose function remains uncertain. V gave up 6 bases and J gave up 2 bases; unmatched junction bases: 5. CDR3 size: 16 residues. The CDR3 region is CASSGGTSGDTDTQYF. The CDR3 DNA reads as TGTGCCAGCAGCGGAGGGACTAGCGGGGACACAGATACGCAGTATTTT.

The J gene is TRBJ2-1, the V gene TRBV19; 7 bases match TRBD2. The V segment lost 3 bases and the J segment 12 bases; nucleotides outside the gene matches: 14. Per the germline V gene, CDR1 is LNHDA and CDR2 is SQIVND (reference sequence). CDR3 size: 15 residues. CDR3 residues: CASSMGGGGRARQFF. CDR3 sequence (DNA): TGTGCCAGTAGTATGGGGGGGGGAGGCCGAGCGAGGCAGTTCTTC.

This chain joins TRBV11-3 and TRBJ2-1; 10 bases are shared with TRBD2. Losses at the gene ends were 5 bases for V and 10 bases for J; bases not matched to a gene: 14. The CDR3 covers 16 residues. Germline-derived CDR1 and CDR2 are SGHNT and YENEEA. CDR3 DNA: TGTGCCAGCAGCCCCCGGGGGACTAGCGTTTTTAGGGAGCAGTTCTTC. The encoded protein is CASSPRGTSVFREQFF.

The rearrangement uses TRBV18 and TRBJ1-6, with D unresolved. The CDR3 has 11 amino acids. The V end was cut by 2 bases, the J end by 14 bases, with 7 bases between. The V gene's germline CDR1 is KGHSH and CDR2 LQKENI. The CDR3 DNA reads as TGTGCCAGCTCACCAGGGGAGGCCCTCCACTTT. It translates to CASSPGEALHF.

The J gene is TRBJ2-3, the V gene TRBV18; maybe TRBD1 (6 bases). The CDR3 totals 15 residues. Deletions cut 4 bases from V and 1 base from J, with 12 bases between. Germline CDR1 reads KGHSH; CDR2 reads LQKENI. CDR3 amino acids: CASSRPKGGTDTQYF. The CDR3 DNA sequence: TGTGCCAGCTCACGCCCAAAGGGGGGCACAGATACGCAGTATTTT.

V gene TRBV30 combines with J gene TRBJ2-2, with 8 bases lining up with TRBD2. The CDR3 has 14 amino acids. Germline trimming cut 5 bases from V and 5 bases from J; bases unmatched to any gene: 7. The germline gives CDR1 GTSNPN, CDR2 SVGIG (reference sequence). The CDR3 here is CAWRRLAQTGELFF. In DNA form, the CDR3 reads TGTGCCTGGCGCCGACTAGCGCAAACCGGGGAGCTGTTTTTT.

The table lists this clone with a count of one. The chain joins TRBV11-3 to TRBJ2-7; 10 bases line up with TRBD1. From germline, CDR1 is SGHNT and CDR2 YENEEA. Trimming took 5 bases from V and 5 from J; bases not matched to a gene: 9. The CDR3 is 15 residues long. The chain's CDR3 is CASSPRDRGKDEQYF. The CDR3 DNA follows: TGTGCCAGCAGCCCGAGGGACAGGGGAAAGGACGAGCAGTACTTC.

The chain links TRBV9 to TRBJ2-1, with 7 bases fitting TRBD2. The CDR3 totals 15 residues. The germline gives CDR1 SGDLS, CDR2 YYNGEE. Germline trimming cut 0 bases from V and 7 bases from J; bases unmatched to any gene: 7. The chain's CDR3 is CASSVGGGTKNEQFF. CDR3 sequence (DNA): TGTGCCAGCAGCGTAGGGGGAGGGACCAAGAATGAGCAGTTCTTC.

The CDR3 here is CASSLSRTGPGGRTF. CDR3 bases: TGTGCCAGCAGTTTATCCCGCACAGGACCCGGGGGGCGCACCTTC. V gene TRBV28 combines with J gene TRBJ1-2; D is perhaps TRBD1 (6 bases). V was cut by 1 base and J by 13 bases, with 22 bases left in between. The V gene's germline CDR1 is MDHEN and CDR2 SYDVKM. The CDR3 is made up of 15 amino acids.

The chain links TRBV9 to TRBJ2-1; a possible D gene is TRBD2 (5 bases). Germline-derived CDR1 and CDR2 are SGDLS and YYNGEE. This CDR3 region has 15 residues. The V end lost 4 bases, the J end lost 0 bases, and 11 bases lay between the germline ends. The CDR3 region is CASSPPGSSYNEQFF. Here the CDR3 DNA reads TGTGCCAGCAGCCCCCCTGGGAGCTCCTACAATGAGCAGTTCTTC.

V usage is TRBV27 and J usage is TRBJ2-3, with 10 bases aligning to TRBD2. Germline V lookup: CDR1 MNHEY, CDR2 SMNVEV (reference sequence). This CDR3 contains 16 residues. Germline trimming cut 4 bases from V and 2 bases from J; bases unmatched to any gene: 6. The CDR3 loop reads CASSSPGLAATDTQYF. The CDR3 nucleotides are TGTGCCAGCAGTTCCCCAGGACTAGCGGCCACAGATACGCAGTATTTT.

The sample holds one count of this clone. V and J are TRBV19 and TRBJ2-7, with TRBD1 matching over 7 bases. The V gene's germline CDR1 is LNHDA and CDR2 SQIVND (reference sequence). V lost 10 bases to trimming and J lost 2 bases; unmatched junction nucleotides: 5. This CDR3 has 12 amino acids. Here the CDR3 reads CATSGTAYEQYF. The CDR3 DNA reads as TGTGCCACCTCGGGGACAGCCTACGAGCAGTACTTC.